This TCR beta chain was identified during a study of shared clonotypes between healthy human individuals. The wider study: Aged between 18 and 49, the donors were a couple of women and a few men.

Donors were healthy HIV-negative adults without recently reported acute infections or vaccinations. V lost 1 base, J lost 6 bases, and 2 bases stayed unmatched. The CDR3 runs 15 residues. In germline, CDR1 is MGHDK, CDR2 SYGVNS. Sequencing used immunoSEQ multiplex PCR; TCRdb keeps in-frame clones, though not all of them. The sample lists roughly 95,000 clones; about 45% were seen once. To note about this clone: The antigen is undetermined.

Whole-study results and caveats: Few donors limited the genetic and exposure-history diversity represented.

The TCR originated in a woman between 35 and 50 years old in good health. Some clones in this sample may be carry-over from other donors' samples. Material for sequencing was PBMCs. The V call is TRBV25-1, the J call TRBJ2-1, with 11 bases fitting TRBD2. The CDR3 DNA is TGTGCCAGCAGTGAATCTAGCGGGAGGACCAATGAGCAGTTCTTC. Translation: CASSESSGRTNEQFF.